Presented here are 2 T cell receptor beta chains from one specimen sequenced in a study of blood T cell repertoires in COVID-19 (dated by TCRdb to 2019 to 2021). The library was produced with the immunoSEQ multiplex PCR assay. TCRdb retrieved this table from immuneACCESS and kept in-frame rearrangements only. Not all clones are present; in checked studies, unresolved V genes account for under half, and no reason is known for the remainder. Here the sample has approximately 38,000 clones; about 87% occur a single time. Together, the top ten hold 7.2% of the sample. The sequencing input was peripheral blood. The origin of the receptors is a human donor in a cohort sampled during active COVID-19.

The genes are TRBV13 and TRBJ1-5; unclear D gene. The CDR3 covers 14 residues. V was shortened by 4 bases and J by 0 bases, with 7 bases between the two germline ends. Germline assignment: CDR1 PRHDT and CDR2 FYEKMQ (reference sequence). The CDR3 sequence: CASSSGISNQPQHF. The CDR3 nucleotides read TGTGCCAGCAGCTCGGGAATTAGCAATCAGCCCCAGCATTTT.

The chain employs TRBV6-6 and TRBJ1-2, with 7 bases matching TRBD1. Trimming removed 5 bases from V and 5 bases from J; junction bases left unmatched: 17. CDR1 is MNHNY, CDR2 SVGAGI, per germline (reference sequence). The CDR3 length is 17 residues. This CDR3 is CASSPWDRLSSTYGYTF. The CDR3 DNA follows: TGTGCCAGCAGTCCTTGGGACAGACTCTCTTCCACATATGGCTACACCTTC.